This T cell receptor beta chain was observed in a study of shared clonotypes between healthy human individuals. Study summary: Samples came from two female and a few male donors aged 18 to 49. The study, taken as a whole, reports: Clonotypes that were shared across a few donors made up around 5% of naive CD4 clonotypes.

The V gene end was trimmed by 5 bases and the J gene end by 2 bases; junction bases not matched to a gene: 4. From germline, CDR1 is SGHTA and CDR2 FQGNSA. CDR3 size: 15 residues. Details on this clone: Its specificity is unknown.

Assay: immunoSEQ multiplex PCR; the TCRdb copy retains only in-frame clones and omits some. The table lists over a million clones, 70% to 80% of them singletons. It was into CD45RA+ naive and CD45RA-negative memory subsets that the CD4+ cells were split. Material for sequencing was memory CD4+ T cells from PBMCs. Subset meaning: CD45RA-negative fraction. The source is a man between 18 and 35 years old in good health. Some clones in this sample may be carry-over from other donors' samples. This chain joins TRBV7-2 and TRBJ1-5; 9 bases are a match to TRBD1. The CDR3 coding sequence is TGTGCCAGCAGCCAGGGACAGGGAGGCAATCAGCCCCAGCATTTT. It yields the protein CASSQGQGGNQPQHF.